This TCR beta chain came from a study of a mutant IDH1 vaccine in newly diagnosed glioma. Study-level background: Patients were started on vaccination 4-6 weeks after radiotherapy alone, or with temozolomide cycles. Males made up 62.5% and females 37.5% of treated patients, whose mean age was roughly 40 years. Antecedent treatment encompassed radiotherapy, temozolomide, or their combination; the majority received both.

Concerning this clone itself: Its specificity is unknown. Its ends do not fully match the called genes, so a read error is possible.

Noted time point: week 11, during vaccination. Every single dose of the vaccine, 300 ug of mutant IDH1 20-mer peptide, came with topical imiquimod. Germline V lookup: CDR1 GTSNPN, CDR2 SVGIG (reference sequence). This CDR3 comprises 13 residues. The repertoire was sequenced with immunoSEQ multiplex PCR; TCRdb's copy has only in-frame clones and lacks some. The top ten hold 4.5% to 7.5% of the sample, which has around 66,000 clones, about 80% seen once. This clonotype originated in a man aged 50-60 years with glioma. The genes are TRBV30 and TRBJ2-7, with D possibly being TRBD1 or TRBD2 (5 bases each). The starting material was PBMCs, obtained from a glioma patient whose treatment included an IDH1 peptide vaccine. CDR3 region: CAWSLGTSNEQYF. Written as DNA, the CDR3 is TGTGCCTGGAGTCTCGGGACCTCCAACGAGCAGTACTTC.